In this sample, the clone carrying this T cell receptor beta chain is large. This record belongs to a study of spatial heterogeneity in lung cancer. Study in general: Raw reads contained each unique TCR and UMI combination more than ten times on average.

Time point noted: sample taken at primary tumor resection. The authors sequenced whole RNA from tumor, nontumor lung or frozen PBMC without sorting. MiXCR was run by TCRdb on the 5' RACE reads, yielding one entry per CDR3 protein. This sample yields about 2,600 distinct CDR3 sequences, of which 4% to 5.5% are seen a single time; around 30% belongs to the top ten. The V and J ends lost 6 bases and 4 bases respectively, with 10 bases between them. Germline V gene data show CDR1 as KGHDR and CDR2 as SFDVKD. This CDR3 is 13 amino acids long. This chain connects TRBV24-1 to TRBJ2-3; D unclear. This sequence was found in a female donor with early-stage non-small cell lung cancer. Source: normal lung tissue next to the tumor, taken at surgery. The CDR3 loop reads CATSPGAPDTQYF. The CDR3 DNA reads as TGTGCCACCAGTCCCGGCGCCCCAGATACGCAGTATTTT.